The 5 T cell receptor beta chains below come from one sample, sequenced in a study of early T cells in non-severe SARS-CoV-2 infection. TCRdb fed the 5' RACE reads into MiXCR, producing one record per CDR3 protein. The sample consists of over 70,000 distinct CDR3 sequences, around an eighth of them appearing once. The source material was whole blood. These receptors all stem from an adult who was a healthcare worker with PCR-confirmed SARS-CoV-2 infection or an uninfected control (not recorded which).

This clonotype appeared many times. This rearrangement joins TRBV7-9 to TRBJ2-7; 8 nucleotides align to TRBD2. The V gene's germline CDR1 is SEHNR and CDR2 FQNEAQ (reference sequence). This CDR3 contains 14 residues. The trim removed 6 bases at V and 2 bases at J, leaving 6 bases unmatched. The CDR3 nucleotides read TGTGCCAGCAGGTCTAGCGGGCGTACCTACGAGCAGTACTTC. Its translation is CASRSSGRTYEQYF.

This clonotype was observed a few times. The V gene is TRBV7-6, the J gene TRBJ2-1; no firm D call. The germline V gene encodes CDR1 SGHVS and CDR2 FNYEAQ. The CDR3 is 11 residues long. V was cut by 6 bases and J by 5 bases, with 5 bases left in between. The CDR3 DNA reads TGTGCCAGCAGTCTTAACAATGAGCAGTTCTTC. Amino acid sequence: CASSLNNEQFF.

The table lists this clonotype with many counts. The chain combines TRBV7-6 with TRBJ1-3; no definite D call. The CDR3 length is 11 residues. V was cut by 3 bases and J by 9 bases, with 6 bases left in between. Per the germline V gene, CDR1 is SGHVS and CDR2 is FNYEAQ. This CDR3 reads CASSFGPTIYF. In DNA form, the CDR3 reads TGTGCCAGCAGCTTCGGACCCACCATATATTTT.

The table lists this clonotype with a few counts. V gene TRBV20-1 combines with J gene TRBJ2-1; 12 bases align to TRBD2. The CDR3 has 14 residues. Germline lookup yields CDR1 DFQATT and CDR2 SNEGSKA (reference sequence). V was pared by 5 bases and J by 7 bases, with 6 bases of the junction left unmatched. The CDR3 nucleotides read TGCAGTGCTGTGCCCGGGACTAGCGGGAATGAGCAGTTCTTC. Protein product: CSAVPGTSGNEQFF.

This clonotype was seen only a few times. V is TRBV6-1 and J is TRBJ2-7; D call uncertain. V was trimmed by 5 bases and J by 5 bases, leaving 19 bases between them. The CDR3 runs to 15 residues. The germline gives CDR1 MNHNS, CDR2 SASEGT. CDR3 nucleotides: TGTGCCAGCAGTCCCCGCGTTGTAGCTCTCGACGAGCAGTACTTC. As protein: CASSPRVVALDEQYF.